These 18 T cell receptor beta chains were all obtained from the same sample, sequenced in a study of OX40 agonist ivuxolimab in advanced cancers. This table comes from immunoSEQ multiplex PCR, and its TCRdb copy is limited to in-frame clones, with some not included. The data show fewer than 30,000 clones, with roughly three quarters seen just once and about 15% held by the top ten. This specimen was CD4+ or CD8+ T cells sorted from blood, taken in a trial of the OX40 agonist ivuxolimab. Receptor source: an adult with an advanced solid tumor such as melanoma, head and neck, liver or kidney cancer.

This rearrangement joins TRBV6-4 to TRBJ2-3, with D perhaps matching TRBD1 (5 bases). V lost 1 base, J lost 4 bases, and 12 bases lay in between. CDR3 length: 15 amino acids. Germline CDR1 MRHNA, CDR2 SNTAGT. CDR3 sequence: CASSDWLDSPDTQYF. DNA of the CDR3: TGTGCCAGCAGTGACTGGCTCGACAGTCCAGATACGCAGTATTTT.

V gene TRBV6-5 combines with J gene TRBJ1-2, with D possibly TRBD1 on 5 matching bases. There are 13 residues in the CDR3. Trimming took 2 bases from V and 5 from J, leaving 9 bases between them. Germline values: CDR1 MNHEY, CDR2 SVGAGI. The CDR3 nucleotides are TGTGCCAGCAGTTACGACAGAAATTATGGCTACACCTTC. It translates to CASSYDRNYGYTF.

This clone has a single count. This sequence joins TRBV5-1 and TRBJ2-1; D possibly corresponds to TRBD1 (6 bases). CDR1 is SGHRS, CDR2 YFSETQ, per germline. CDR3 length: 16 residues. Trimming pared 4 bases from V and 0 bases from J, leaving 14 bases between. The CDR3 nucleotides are TGCGCCAGCAGCCCGGACAGTGGAAGCTCCTACAATGAGCAGTTCTTC. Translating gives CASSPDSGSSYNEQFF.

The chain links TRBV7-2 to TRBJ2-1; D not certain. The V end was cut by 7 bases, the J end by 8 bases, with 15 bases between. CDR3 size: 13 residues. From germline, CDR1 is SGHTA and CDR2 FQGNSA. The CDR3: CASTLSYGDEQFF. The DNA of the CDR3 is TGTGCCAGCACCCTAAGCTATGGGGATGAGCAGTTCTTC.

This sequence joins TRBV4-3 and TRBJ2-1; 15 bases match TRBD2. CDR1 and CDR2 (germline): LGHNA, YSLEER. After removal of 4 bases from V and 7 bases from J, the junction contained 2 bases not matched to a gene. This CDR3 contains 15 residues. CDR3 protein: CASSRTSGGANEQFF. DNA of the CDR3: TGCGCCAGCAGCCGGACTAGCGGGGGGGCTAATGAGCAGTTCTTC.

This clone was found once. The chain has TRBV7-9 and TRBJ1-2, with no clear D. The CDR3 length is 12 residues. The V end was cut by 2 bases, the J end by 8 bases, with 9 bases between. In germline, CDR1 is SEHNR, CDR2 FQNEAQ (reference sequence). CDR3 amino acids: CASSLRLEGYTF. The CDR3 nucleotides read TGTGCCAGCAGCTTAAGGCTTGAGGGCTACACCTTC.

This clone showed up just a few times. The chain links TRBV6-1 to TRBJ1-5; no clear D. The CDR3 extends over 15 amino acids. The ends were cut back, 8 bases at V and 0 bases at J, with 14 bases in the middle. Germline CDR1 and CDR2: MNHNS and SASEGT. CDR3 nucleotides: TGTGCCAGCGCCCTGGAGCAGCTTAGCAATCAGCCCCAGCATTTT. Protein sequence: CASALEQLSNQPQHF.

The CDR3 sequence is CASNALGDRSEAFF. The CDR3 bases are TGTGCCAGTAACGCCCTGGGTGATCGCTCTGAAGCTTTCTTT. This chain links TRBV19 with TRBJ1-1; D unclear. CDR1 is LNHDA and CDR2 is SQIVND in the germline V gene (reference sequence). This CDR3 region has 14 residues. With 7 bases removed from V and 6 bases from J, the gap between germline ends came to 18 bases.

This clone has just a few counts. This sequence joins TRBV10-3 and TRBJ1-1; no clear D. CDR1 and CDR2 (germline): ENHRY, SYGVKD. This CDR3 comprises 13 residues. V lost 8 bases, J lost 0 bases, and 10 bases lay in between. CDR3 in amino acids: CAIAPLLNTEAFF. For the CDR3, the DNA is TGTGCCATCGCGCCACTTTTGAACACTGAAGCTTTCTTT.

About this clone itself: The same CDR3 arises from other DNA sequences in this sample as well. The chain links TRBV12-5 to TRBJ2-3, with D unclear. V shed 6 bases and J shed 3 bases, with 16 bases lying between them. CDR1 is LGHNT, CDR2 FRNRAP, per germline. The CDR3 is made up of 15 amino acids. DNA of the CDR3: TGTGCTAGTGGCCCGATCAGCCCCTCTACAGATACGCAGTATTTT. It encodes CASGPISPSTDTQYF.

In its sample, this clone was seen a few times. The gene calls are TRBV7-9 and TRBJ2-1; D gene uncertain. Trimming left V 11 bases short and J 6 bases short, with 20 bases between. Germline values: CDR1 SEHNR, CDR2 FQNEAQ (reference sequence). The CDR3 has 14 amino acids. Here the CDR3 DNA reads TGTGCCGCACACGGGTCTAATTTCTTCAATGAGCAGTTCTTC. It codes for CAAHGSNFFNEQFF. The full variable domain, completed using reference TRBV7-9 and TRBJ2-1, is DTGVSQNPRHKITKRGQNVTFRCDPISEHNRLYWYRQTLGQGPEFLTYFQNEAQLEKSRLLSDRFSAERPKGSFSTLEIQRTEQGDSAMYLCAAHGSNFFNEQFFGPGTRLTVL.

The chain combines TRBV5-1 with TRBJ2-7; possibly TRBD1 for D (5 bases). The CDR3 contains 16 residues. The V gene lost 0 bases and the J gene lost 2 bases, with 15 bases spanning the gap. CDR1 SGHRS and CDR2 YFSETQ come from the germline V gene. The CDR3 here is CASSLGAQVIPYEQYF. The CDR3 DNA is TGCGCCAGCAGCTTGGGGGCACAGGTTATCCCCTACGAGCAGTACTTC.

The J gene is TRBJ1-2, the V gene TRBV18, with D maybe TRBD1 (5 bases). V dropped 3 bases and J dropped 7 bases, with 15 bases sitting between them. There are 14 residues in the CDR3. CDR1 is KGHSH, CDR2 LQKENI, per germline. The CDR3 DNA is TGTGCCAGCTCACCTCTACAGGACCAACGTGGCTACACCTTC. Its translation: CASSPLQDQRGYTF.

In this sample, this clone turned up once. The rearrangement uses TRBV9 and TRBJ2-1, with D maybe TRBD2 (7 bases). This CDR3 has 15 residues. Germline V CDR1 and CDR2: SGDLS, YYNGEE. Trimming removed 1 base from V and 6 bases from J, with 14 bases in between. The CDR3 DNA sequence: TGTGCCAGCAGCGTAAGAGGAGGGGGGGTCAATGAGCAGTTCTTC. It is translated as CASSVRGGGVNEQFF.

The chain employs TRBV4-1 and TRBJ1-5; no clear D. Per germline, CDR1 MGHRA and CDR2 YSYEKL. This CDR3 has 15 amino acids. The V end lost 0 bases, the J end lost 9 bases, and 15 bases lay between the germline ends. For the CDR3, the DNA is TGCGCCAGCAGCCAAGATACTCAAACTCCGAGGCCCCAGCATTTT. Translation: CASSQDTQTPRPQHF.

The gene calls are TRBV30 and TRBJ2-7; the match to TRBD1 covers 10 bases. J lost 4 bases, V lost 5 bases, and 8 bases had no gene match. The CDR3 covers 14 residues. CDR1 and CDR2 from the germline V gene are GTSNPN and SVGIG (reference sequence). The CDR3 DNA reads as TGTGCCTGGTCTCCGGGACAGGGGTTTTACGAGCAGTACTTC. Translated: CAWSPGQGFYEQYF.

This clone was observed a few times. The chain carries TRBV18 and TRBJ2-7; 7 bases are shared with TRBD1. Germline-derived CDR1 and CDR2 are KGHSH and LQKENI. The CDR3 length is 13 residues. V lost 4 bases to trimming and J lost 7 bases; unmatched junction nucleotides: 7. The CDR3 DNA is TGTGCCAGCTCACAGGGGGCGCCGGGAGAGCAGTACTTC. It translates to CASSQGAPGEQYF.

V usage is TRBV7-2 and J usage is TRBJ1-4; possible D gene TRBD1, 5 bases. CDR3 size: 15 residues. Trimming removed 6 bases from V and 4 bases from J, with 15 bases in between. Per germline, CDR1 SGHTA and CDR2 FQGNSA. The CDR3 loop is CASRDPGQDNEKLFF. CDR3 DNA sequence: TGTGCCAGCAGGGACCCCGGACAAGATAATGAAAAACTGTTTTTT.